These 8 T cell receptor beta chains originate from one sample sequenced in a study of blood T cell repertoires in COVID-19. TCRdb's copy holds only in-frame clones and misses some; the assay was immunoSEQ multiplex PCR. The sample lists more than 200,000 clones; around 80% were seen once. The sequenced sample consisted of PBMCs or T cells enriched from blood (not recorded which). The receptors originated from a man younger than 40 with acute COVID-19.

CDR3: CASSQDQTSGVTDTQYF. The DNA of the CDR3 is TGTGCCAGCAGCCAAGACCAGACTAGCGGGGTCACAGATACGCAGTATTTT. The chain recombines TRBV14 with TRBJ2-3, with 11 bases that match TRBD2. CDR1 and CDR2 (germline): SGHDN, FVKESK. The CDR3 loop spans 17 amino acids. With 0 bases clipped from V and 2 bases from J, the junction kept 4 bases outside the gene matches.

V usage is TRBV30 and J usage is TRBJ1-2, with D possibly TRBD1 on 5 matching bases. The CDR3 spans 13 residues. In germline, CDR1 is GTSNPN, CDR2 SVGIG (reference sequence). V shed 4 bases and J shed 8 bases, with 17 bases lying between them. The CDR3 sequence: CAWKEGPAGGYTF. CDR3 DNA sequence: TGTGCCTGGAAGGAGGGGCCGGCGGGCGGCTACACCTTC.

This chain links TRBV5-4 with TRBJ2-1; 7 bases align to TRBD2. The J segment lost 8 bases and the V segment lost 4 bases, leaving 12 bases of the junction unmatched. The CDR3 is 15 amino acids. Germline CDR1 reads SGHNT; CDR2 reads YYREEE (reference sequence). CDR3 sequence (DNA): TGTGCCAGCAGCCCAGGCTGGGGCCGGGAGGATGAGCAGTTCTTC. This encodes CASSPGWGREDEQFF.

The V call is TRBV5-4, the J call TRBJ1-1; 7 positions agree with TRBD1. Germline V CDR1 and CDR2: SGHNT, YYREEE (reference sequence). This CDR3 is built from 15 residues. V trimming: 4 bases; J trimming: 0 bases; junction bases outside the gene matches: 6. The CDR3 nucleotides are TGTGCCAGCAGCCCCCGGACAGGAGTGAACACTGAAGCTTTCTTT. Its translation: CASSPRTGVNTEAFF.

The chain is built from TRBV2 and TRBJ1-2, with D maybe TRBD1 (6 bases). Germline V gives CDR1 SNHLY, CDR2 FYNNEI. The V end was cut by 9 bases, the J end by 3 bases, with 17 bases between. The CDR3 is 14 residues long. In DNA, the CDR3 is TGTGCCAGTGGGCGGGGGCAGGGAGACTATGGCTACACCTTC. Translated, it gives CASGRGQGDYGYTF.

This clone has ten or more counts. The V gene is TRBV6-2 or TRBV6-3, the J gene TRBJ1-6, with 7 bases fitting TRBD1. CDR1 is MNHEY, CDR2 SVGEGT, per germline. The V and J ends lost 2 bases and 8 bases, in that order; junction bases with no gene match: 0. The CDR3 spans 13 residues. The CDR3 nucleotides read TGTGCCAGCAGTTACAGGGGGCATTCACCCCTCCACTTT. This gives the protein CASSYRGHSPLHF.

This chain joins TRBV13 and TRBJ2-7; 8 bases are shared with TRBD1. The CDR3 runs to 14 residues. V shed 2 bases and J 4 bases; nucleotides not matched to a gene: 4. CDR1 and CDR2 from the germline V gene are PRHDT and FYEKMQ (reference sequence). The CDR3 loop reads CASSLWGQAYEQYF. The CDR3 region has the DNA TGTGCCAGCAGCTTATGGGGACAGGCATACGAGCAGTACTTC.

This clone has more than one count but fewer than ten. The chain links TRBV3-1 (or the pseudogene TRBV3-2) to TRBJ1-4; 11 nucleotides line up with TRBD1. Germline V CDR1 and CDR2: LGHDT, YNNKEL (reference sequence). CDR3 length: 16 residues. V gave up 4 bases and J gave up 5 bases; unmatched junction bases: 6. The CDR3 reads CASSRGQGVLNEKLFF. As DNA, the CDR3 is TGTGCCAGCAGCCGGGGACAGGGGGTTTTGAATGAAAAACTGTTTTTT.